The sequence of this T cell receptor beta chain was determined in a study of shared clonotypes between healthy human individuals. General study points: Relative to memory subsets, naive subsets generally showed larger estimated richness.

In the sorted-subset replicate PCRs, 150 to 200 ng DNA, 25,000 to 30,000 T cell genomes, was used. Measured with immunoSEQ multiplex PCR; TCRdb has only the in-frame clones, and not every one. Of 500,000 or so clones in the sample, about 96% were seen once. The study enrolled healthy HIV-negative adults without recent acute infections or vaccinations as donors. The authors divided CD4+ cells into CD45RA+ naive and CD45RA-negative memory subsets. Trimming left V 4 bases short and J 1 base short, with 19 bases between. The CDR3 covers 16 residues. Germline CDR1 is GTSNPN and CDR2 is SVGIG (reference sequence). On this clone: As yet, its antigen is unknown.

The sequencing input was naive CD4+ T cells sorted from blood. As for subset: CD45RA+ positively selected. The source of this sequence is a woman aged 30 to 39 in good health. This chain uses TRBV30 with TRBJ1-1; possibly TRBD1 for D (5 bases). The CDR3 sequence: CAWIRGDFSPNTEAFF. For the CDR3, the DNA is TGTGCCTGGATAAGGGGCGACTTTTCCCCGAACACTGAAGCTTTCTTT.